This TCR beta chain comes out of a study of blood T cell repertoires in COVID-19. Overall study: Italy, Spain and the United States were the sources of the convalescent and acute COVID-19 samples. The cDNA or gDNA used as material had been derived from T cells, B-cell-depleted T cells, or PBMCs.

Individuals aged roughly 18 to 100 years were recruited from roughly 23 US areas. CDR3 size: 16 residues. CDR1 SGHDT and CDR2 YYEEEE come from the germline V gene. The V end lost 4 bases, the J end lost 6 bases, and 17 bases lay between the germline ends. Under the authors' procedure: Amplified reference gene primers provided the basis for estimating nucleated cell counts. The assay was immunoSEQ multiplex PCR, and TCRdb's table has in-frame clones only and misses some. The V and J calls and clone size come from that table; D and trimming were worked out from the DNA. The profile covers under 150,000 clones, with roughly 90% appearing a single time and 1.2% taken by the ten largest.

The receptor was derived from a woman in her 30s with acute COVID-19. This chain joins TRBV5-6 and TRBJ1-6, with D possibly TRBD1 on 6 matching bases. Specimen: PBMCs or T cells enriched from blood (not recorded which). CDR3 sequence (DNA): TGTGCCAGCAGCGATGCGGGGGGCATCGGTAATTCACCCCTCCACTTT. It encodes CASSDAGGIGNSPLHF.